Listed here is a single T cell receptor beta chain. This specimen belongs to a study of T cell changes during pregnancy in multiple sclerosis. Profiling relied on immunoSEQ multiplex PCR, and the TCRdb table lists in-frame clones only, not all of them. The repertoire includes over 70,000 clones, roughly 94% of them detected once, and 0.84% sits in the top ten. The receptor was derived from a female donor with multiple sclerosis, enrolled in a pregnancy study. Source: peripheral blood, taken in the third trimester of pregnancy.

CDR3 loop: CASSPGQRQSSYNEQFF. The CDR3 DNA sequence: TGTGCCAGCAGCCCAGGGCAGCGTCAGAGCTCCTACAATGAGCAGTTCTTC. The chain carries TRBV14 and TRBJ2-1; D is possibly TRBD1 (5 bases). The V and J ends lost 4 bases and 0 bases respectively, with 16 bases between them. Germline V gene lookup returns CDR1 SGHDN and CDR2 FVKESK. This CDR3 region has 17 residues.